The 5 T cell receptor beta chains listed next were all sequenced from one sample in a study of beta chain features in type 1 diabetes. Expressed TCRB transcripts got sequenced, as all isolated RNA was reverse transcribed. This table comes from immunoSEQ multiplex PCR, and its TCRdb copy is limited to in-frame clones, with some not included. Of 400,000 to 450,000 clones in the sample, around 14% are singletons; the top ten hold roughly 0.036%. The sample was naive CD4+ T cells from blood. The origin of the receptors is a man between 25 and 39 years old in good health.

The rearrangement links TRBV7-2 to TRBJ2-5; D gene uncertain. Per germline, CDR1 SGHTA and CDR2 FQGNSA. V dropped 4 bases and J dropped 3 bases, with 12 bases sitting between them. The CDR3 has 14 amino acids. This CDR3 is CASSSDVGKETQYF. CDR3 DNA: TGTGCCAGCAGCTCGGATGTAGGGAAAGAGACCCAGTACTTC.

This rearrangement joins TRBV10-3 to TRBJ2-3, with TRBD2 as a possible D gene (6 bases). CDR3 length equals 13 residues. Germline V gives CDR1 ENHRY, CDR2 SYGVKD. V lost 10 bases and J lost 2, with 13 bases in between. The CDR3 loop is CATTRGITDTQYF. CDR3 nucleotide sequence: TGTGCCACCACCCGCGGGATCACAGATACGCAGTATTTT.

This clone showed up just a few times. The chain employs TRBV5-1 and TRBJ2-7; 9 positions match TRBD1. Unmatched junction bases numbered 15, after V lost 1 base and J lost 4 bases. The CDR3 is 18 amino acids. Germline lookup yields CDR1 SGHRS and CDR2 YFSETQ. CDR3 residues: CASSLRWDRDREEYEQYV. The DNA for the CDR3 is TGCGCCAGCAGCTTGCGCTGGGACCGGGACAGGGAGGAGTACGAGCAGTACGTC.

This clone has just a few counts. The V call is TRBV2, the J call TRBJ1-6; D not certain. Germline V gene data show CDR1 as SNHLY and CDR2 as FYNNEI. V was cut by 2 bases and J by 7 bases, with 6 bases left in between. The CDR3 sequence is 13 residues long. Here the CDR3 reads CASSEIGNSPLHF. The CDR3 DNA sequence: TGTGCCAGCAGTGAAATCGGAAATTCACCCCTCCACTTT.

This clone was detected a few times. Other DNA variants within this sample encode the same CDR3. The genes are TRBV29-1 and TRBJ2-5, with TRBD1 matching 7 bases. CDR1 and CDR2 from the germline V gene are SQVTM and ANQGSEA. Trimming removed 6 bases from V and 1 base from J; junction bases left unmatched: 2. The CDR3 consists of 12 residues. In nucleotides, the CDR3 is TGCAGCGTGGGGACAGTCCAAGAGACCCAGTACTTC. Amino acid sequence: CSVGTVQETQYF.